Given below is one T cell receptor (beta chain) in context. The source of the sample is a study of blood T cell repertoires in COVID-19. On the study more broadly: Spain, Italy and the United States supplied samples that represented acute and convalescent COVID-19. In each case, the material was cDNA or gDNA derived from T cells, B-cell-depleted T cells, or PBMCs.

Per the original methods: Scientists estimated how many nucleated cells there were by amplifying reference gene primers. The method was immunoSEQ multiplex PCR; TCRdb's version includes in-frame clones alone and lacks a portion of them. V and J calls and clone size are those listed in that table; D and trimming were worked out from the DNA. The data contain 250,000 to 300,000 clones, 80% to 90% of them seen just once; the ten biggest clones take up 11%. The V gene lost 1 base and the J gene lost 0 bases, with 16 bases spanning the gap. The V gene's germline CDR1 is GTSNPN and CDR2 SVGIG (reference sequence). The CDR3 loop spans 17 amino acids.

Material: peripheral blood. The gene calls are TRBV30 and TRBJ1-5; D is undetermined. The TCR was taken from a woman in her sixties or seventies with acute or convalescent COVID-19. The CDR3 DNA sequence: TGTGCCTGGAGTGATTACCACAGCCTATATAGCAATCAGCCCCAGCATTTT. It is translated as CAWSDYHSLYSNQPQHF.